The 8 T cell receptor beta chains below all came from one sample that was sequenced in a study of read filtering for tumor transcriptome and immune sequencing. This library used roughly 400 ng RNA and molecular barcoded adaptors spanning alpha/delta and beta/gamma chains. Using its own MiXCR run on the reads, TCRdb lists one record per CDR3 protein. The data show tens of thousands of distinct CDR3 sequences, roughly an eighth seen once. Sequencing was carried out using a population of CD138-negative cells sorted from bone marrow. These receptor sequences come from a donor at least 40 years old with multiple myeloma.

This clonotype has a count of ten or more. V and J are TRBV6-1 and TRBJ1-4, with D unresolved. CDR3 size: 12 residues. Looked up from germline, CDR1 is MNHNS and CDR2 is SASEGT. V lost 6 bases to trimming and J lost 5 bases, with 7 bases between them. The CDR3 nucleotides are TGTGCCAGCAGCCCAATAAATGAAAAACTGTTTTTT. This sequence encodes CASSPINEKLFF.

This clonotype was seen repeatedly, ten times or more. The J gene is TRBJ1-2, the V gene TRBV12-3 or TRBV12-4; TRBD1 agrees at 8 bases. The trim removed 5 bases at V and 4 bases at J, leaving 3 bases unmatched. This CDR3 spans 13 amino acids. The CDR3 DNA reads TGTGCCAGCAGTAGGGACAGGACCTATGGCTACACCTTC. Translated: CASSRDRTYGYTF.

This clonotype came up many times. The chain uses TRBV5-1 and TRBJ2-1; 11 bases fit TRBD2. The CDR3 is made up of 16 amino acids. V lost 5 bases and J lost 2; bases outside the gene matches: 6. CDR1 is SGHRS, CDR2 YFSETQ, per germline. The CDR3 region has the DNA TGCGCCAGCAGACCTCTAGCGGGAGGCCCCTACAATGAGCAGTTCTTC. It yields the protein CASRPLAGGPYNEQFF.

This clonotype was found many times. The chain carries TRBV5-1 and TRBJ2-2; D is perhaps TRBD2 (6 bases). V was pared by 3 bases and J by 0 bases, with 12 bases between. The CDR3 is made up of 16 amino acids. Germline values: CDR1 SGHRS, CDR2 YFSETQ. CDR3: CASSWFSGANTGELFF. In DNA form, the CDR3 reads TGCGCCAGCAGCTGGTTTAGCGGCGCGAACACCGGGGAGCTGTTTTTT.

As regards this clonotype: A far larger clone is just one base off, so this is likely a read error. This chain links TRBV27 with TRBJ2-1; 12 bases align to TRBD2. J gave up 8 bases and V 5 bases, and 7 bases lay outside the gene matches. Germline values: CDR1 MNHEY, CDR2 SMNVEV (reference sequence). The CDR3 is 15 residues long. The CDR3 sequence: CASSPTSGRWDEQFF. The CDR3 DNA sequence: TGTGCCAGCAGTCCTACTAGCGGGAGGTGGGATGAGCAGTTCTTC.

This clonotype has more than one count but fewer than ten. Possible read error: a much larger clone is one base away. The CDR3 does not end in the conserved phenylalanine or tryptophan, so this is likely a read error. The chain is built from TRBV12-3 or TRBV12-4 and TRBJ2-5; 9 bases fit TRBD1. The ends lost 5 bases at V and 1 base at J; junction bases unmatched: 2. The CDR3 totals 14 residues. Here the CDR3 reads CASSLDRGQETQYS. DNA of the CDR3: TGTGCCAGCAGTCTGGACAGGGGCCAAGAGACCCAGTACTCC.

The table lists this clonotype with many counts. Here the CDR3 reads CASSYPRASSYNEQFF. DNA of the CDR3: TGTGCCAGCAGCTATCCTAGGGCGAGCTCCTACAATGAGCAGTTCTTC. V usage is TRBV7-9 and J usage is TRBJ2-1; D gene uncertain. This CDR3 has 16 amino acids. V was pared by 4 bases and J by 0 bases, with 13 bases between. CDR1 SEHNR and CDR2 FQNEAQ come from the germline V gene (reference sequence).

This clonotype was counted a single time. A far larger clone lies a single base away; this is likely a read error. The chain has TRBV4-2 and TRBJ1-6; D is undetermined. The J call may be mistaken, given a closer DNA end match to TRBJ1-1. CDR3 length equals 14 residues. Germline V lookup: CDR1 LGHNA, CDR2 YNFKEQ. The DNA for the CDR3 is TGTGCCAGCAGCCAAGGGCCCCGGGGTACTGGAGCTTTCTTT. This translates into CASSQGPRGTGAFF.